This TCR beta chain emerged from a study of blood T cell repertoires in COVID-19. In this sample, this clone turned up a few times. Seattle researchers signed up patients amid active infection and tracked them longitudinally. The germline V gene has CDR1 LNHDA and CDR2 SQIVND (reference sequence). The CDR3 spans 17 residues. Trimming removed 1 base from V and 0 bases from J, with 10 bases in between. In the original workflow: Reference gene primers were amplified, and this amplification served to estimate nucleated cell counts. Method: immunoSEQ multiplex PCR; TCRdb's copy keeps in-frame clones and lacks some. V and J calls and clone size follow that table, whereas D and trimming were derived from the DNA. This sample yields fewer than 250,000 clones, of which around four fifths are seen a single time; over 9.5% belongs to the top ten.

The sample consisted of peripheral blood. This TCR was sampled from a woman over 75 with COVID-19, enrolled during active disease. The chain couples TRBV19 to TRBJ2-6, with unresolved D. The DNA of the CDR3 is TGTGCCAGTAGTATAGGAAGCCGGTCCTCTGGGGCCAACGTCCTGACTTTC. As protein: CASSIGSRSSGANVLTF.